The present T cell receptor (beta chain) was sequenced within a study of CD8+CD57+ T cells in acquired aplastic anemia. Study summary: Sorted cells (CD4+ and CD8+) yielded DNA amounts that averaged approximately 3.1 ug.

Study-level points and caveats: The CD8+ Simpson's diversity of patients and controls was not significantly different. Patients and controls shared twenty-nine CD8+ CDR3 sequences.

As to this clonotype: Its target is not known. In this CDR3 the conserved last residue, phenylalanine or tryptophan, is missing, so a read error is likely.

Genomic DNA acted as the template from which TCR beta VDJ combination and CDR3 sequence profiling were carried out. Each CDR3 protein is one row after TCRdb ran MiXCR on the reads. The table lists roughly 180,000 distinct CDR3 sequences, nearly 50% of them singletons, with 10% to 15% in the top ten. Germline V gene lookup returns CDR1 SNHLY and CDR2 FYNNEI. V was clipped by 6 bases and J by 2 bases, with 12 bases between them. The CDR3 totals 14 residues. Only patients with CD8+CD57+ cell expansion on flow cytometry were chosen for sequencing. Patients were untreated when blood was sampled. The V call is TRBV2, the J call TRBJ2-3; tentative D call: TRBD2 (5 bases). Specimen: sorted CD4+, CD8+, or CD8+CD57+ T cells (not recorded which) from PBMCs. The source is a human donor with aplastic anemia. The CDR3: CASSDTSITDTQYS. The CDR3 nucleotides read TGTGCCAGCAGCGATACTAGTATCACAGATACGCAGTATTCT.